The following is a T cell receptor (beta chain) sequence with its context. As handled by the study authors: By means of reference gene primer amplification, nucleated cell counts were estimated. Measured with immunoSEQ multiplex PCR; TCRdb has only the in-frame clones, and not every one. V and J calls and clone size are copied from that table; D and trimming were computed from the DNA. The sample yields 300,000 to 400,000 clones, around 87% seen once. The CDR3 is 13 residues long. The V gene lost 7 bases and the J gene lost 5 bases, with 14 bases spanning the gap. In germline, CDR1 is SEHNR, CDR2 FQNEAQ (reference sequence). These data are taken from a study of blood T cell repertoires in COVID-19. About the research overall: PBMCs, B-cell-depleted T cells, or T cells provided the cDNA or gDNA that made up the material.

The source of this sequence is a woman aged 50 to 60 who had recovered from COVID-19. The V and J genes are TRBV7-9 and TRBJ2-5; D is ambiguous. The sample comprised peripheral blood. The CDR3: CASTPRVEETQYF. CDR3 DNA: TGTGCCAGCACCCCCCGTGTGGAGGAGACCCAGTACTTC.